These 23 T cell receptor beta chains came from one sample sequenced in a study of T cell responses to AZD1222 COVID-19 vaccine. Profiling relied on immunoSEQ multiplex PCR, and the TCRdb table lists in-frame clones only, not all of them. This table holds about 73,000 clones, approximately 88% found once. Sequenced material: peripheral blood, taken on day 0 of AZD1222 vaccination. The origin of the receptors is an adult in good health.

V gene TRBV3-1 (or the pseudogene TRBV3-2) combines with J gene TRBJ2-3; D is unclear. CDR1 and CDR2 from the germline V gene are LGHDT and YNNKEL (reference sequence). V was trimmed by 2 bases and J by 0 bases, leaving 21 bases between them. The CDR3 loop spans 19 amino acids. The CDR3 sequence is CASSQTPAVGSSSTDTQYF. The CDR3 DNA reads as TGTGCCAGCAGCCAAACCCCTGCGGTGGGCTCGTCTAGCACAGATACGCAGTATTTT.

This clone showed up just a few times. This chain connects TRBV5-4 to TRBJ2-7; 7 positions agree with TRBD1. V trimming: 9 bases; J trimming: 0 bases; junction bases outside the gene matches: 12. Germline V gene sequence: CDR1 SGHNT, CDR2 YYREEE (reference sequence). This CDR3 is built from 15 residues. CDR3 protein: CATSLYRGSSYEQYF. The CDR3 DNA reads TGTGCCACCTCTCTTTACAGGGGCAGCTCCTACGAGCAGTACTTC. Using reference TRBV5-4 and TRBJ2-7 for the parts outside the CDR3, the full variable domain is ETGVTQSPTHLIKTRGQQVTLRCSSQSGHNTVSWYQQALGQGPQFIFQYYREEENGRGNFPPRFSGLQFPNYSSELNVNALELDDSALYLCATSLYRGSSYEQYFGPGTRLTVT.

The rearrangement joins TRBV6-5 to TRBJ2-7; weak D call: TRBD1 (6 bases). Germline V CDR1 and CDR2: MNHEY, SVGAGI. The CDR3 sequence is 14 residues long. V lost 4 bases and J 3 bases, leaving 13 bases between the germline ends. CDR3 amino acids: CASSSQGRGYEQYF. For the CDR3, the DNA is TGTGCCAGCAGTTCACAGGGAAGGGGCTACGAGCAGTACTTC.

CDR3 in amino acids: CASSRTSDGTDTQYF. The CDR3 nucleotides read TGTGCCAGCAGTCGTACTAGCGACGGCACAGATACGCAGTATTTT. This sequence joins TRBV6-5 and TRBJ2-3; 7 bases align to TRBD2. Germline V gene lookup returns CDR1 MNHEY and CDR2 SVGAGI. This CDR3 contains 15 residues. V was pared by 5 bases and J by 1 base, with 6 bases of the junction left unmatched.

V gene TRBV20-1 combines with J gene TRBJ1-6; D is undetermined. V lost 3 bases to trimming and J lost 8 bases, with 14 bases between them. Germline V gene lookup returns CDR1 DFQATT and CDR2 SNEGSKA (reference sequence). CDR3 length equals 14 residues. CDR3 residues: CSASPGSDDSPLHF. The CDR3, as DNA: TGCAGTGCTAGTCCCGGTTCCGATGATTCACCCCTCCACTTT.

This chain connects TRBV5-1 to TRBJ1-1, with 8 bases aligning to TRBD1. The CDR3 is 16 residues long. Germline V gene sequence: CDR1 SGHRS, CDR2 YFSETQ. J lost 3 bases, V lost 8 bases, and 15 bases had no gene match. In DNA form, the CDR3 reads TGCGCCAGTACCAGACAGGGGAGGCAGCTGGACACTGAAGCTTTCTTT. Translating it yields CASTRQGRQLDTEAFF.

The CDR3 DNA sequence: TGTGCCAGCAGCAAACTAGCGGGAGGGAACACCGGGGAGCTGTTTTTT. Its protein product is CASSKLAGGNTGELFF. V usage is TRBV21-1 and J usage is TRBJ2-2; the D call of TRBD2 is as the table states it, not checked on the DNA. TRBV21-1 represents a pseudogene. CDR3 length: 16 amino acids.

The chain joins TRBV2 to TRBJ2-2, with TRBD2 matching 7 bases. Germline V gene sequence: CDR1 SNHLY, CDR2 FYNNEI. V was pared by 10 bases and J by 6 bases, with 2 bases of the junction left unmatched. The CDR3 loop spans 11 amino acids. CDR3 protein: CAIGLAGELFF. CDR3 nucleotide sequence: TGTGCCATCGGACTAGCCGGGGAGCTGTTTTTT.

CDR3 loop: CSVEVGRSGNTIYF. CDR3 in DNA: TGCAGCGTTGAAGTAGGCCGATCTGGAAACACCATATATTTT. V is TRBV29-1 and J is TRBJ1-3; D gene uncertain. The CDR3 loop spans 14 amino acids. Between the trimmed V and J ends, which lost 1 base and 1 base, there was a span of 8 bases. Per germline, CDR1 SQVTM and CDR2 ANQGSEA.

V gene TRBV25-1 combines with J gene TRBJ1-1; 9 bases map to TRBD1. The V gene end was trimmed by 5 bases and the J gene end by 1 base; junction bases not matched to a gene: 5. The CDR3 runs to 15 residues. The germline CDR1 and CDR2 sequences are MGHDK and SYGVNS. CDR3 coding DNA: TGTGCCAGCAGTCCACGGACAGGGGCGAACACTGAAGCTTTCTTT. It yields the protein CASSPRTGANTEAFF.

The chain joins TRBV10-3 to TRBJ2-3, with 9 bases that match TRBD2. The V gene end was trimmed by 4 bases and the J gene end by 0 bases; junction bases not matched to a gene: 2. CDR3 length: 15 amino acids. Germline CDR1 ENHRY, CDR2 SYGVKD. DNA for the CDR3: TGTGCCATCAGTGGACTAGCGGCTAGCACAGATACGCAGTATTTT. Residues: CAISGLAASTDTQYF.

This clone appeared a few times. As DNA, the CDR3 is TGCAGTGCTAGTGGGGGGGAGCAGTACTTC. Residues: CSASGGEQYF. V gene TRBV20-1 combines with J gene TRBJ2-7; weak D call: TRBD2 (6 bases). Germline V gene data show CDR1 as DFQATT and CDR2 as SNEGSKA (reference sequence). Trimming left V 3 bases short and J 7 bases short, with 7 bases between. The CDR3 extends over 10 amino acids.

In this sample, this clone turned up once. V usage is TRBV3-1 (or the pseudogene TRBV3-2) and J usage is TRBJ2-2; unclear D gene. This CDR3 has 15 amino acids. Germline V gives CDR1 LGHDT, CDR2 YNNKEL (reference sequence). V lost 2 bases and J lost 0, with 7 bases in between. The CDR3 region is CASSQRDSNTGELFF. DNA of the CDR3: TGTGCCAGCAGCCAACGCGATTCGAACACCGGGGAGCTGTTTTTT.

This clone has a single count. The rearrangement uses TRBV5-1 and TRBJ1-4; D possibly corresponds to TRBD1 (5 bases). The CDR3 loop spans 14 amino acids. Germline V gene sequence: CDR1 SGHRS, CDR2 YFSETQ. V lost 3 bases and J 5 bases, leaving 11 bases between the germline ends. Here the CDR3 DNA reads TGCGCCAGCAGCTCGGGACGGGCAAATGAAAAACTGTTTTTT. Translating gives CASSSGRANEKLFF.

The gene calls are TRBV2 and TRBJ2-7, with 11 nucleotides matching TRBD1. V lost 5 bases and J lost 4; bases outside the gene matches: 7. Germline lookup yields CDR1 SNHLY and CDR2 FYNNEI. The CDR3 totals 15 residues. DNA for the CDR3: TGTGCCAGCAGTCTCAGGGGACAGGGGGTATACGAGCAGTACTTC. This gives the protein CASSLRGQGVYEQYF.

The gene calls are TRBV7-9 and TRBJ1-1; 7 positions agree with TRBD1. Germline CDR1 SEHNR, CDR2 FQNEAQ (reference sequence). The CDR3 spans 15 residues. Trimming removed 6 bases from V and 2 bases from J; junction bases left unmatched: 9. Here the CDR3 reads CASRPPGTENTEAFF. The CDR3 nucleotides are TGTGCCAGCAGGCCCCCCGGGACAGAAAACACTGAAGCTTTCTTT.

The chain uses TRBV21-1 and TRBJ2-5; TRBD1, the table's D call, was not compared with the DNA. TRBV21-1 is reported as a pseudogene. The CDR3 totals 17 residues. CDR3: CASSKWGTANEQETQYF. The DNA for the CDR3 is TGTGCCAGCAGCAAGTGGGGGACAGCGAATGAACAAGAGACCCAGTACTTC.

V and J are TRBV5-1 and TRBJ1-6; D gene ambiguous. V was cut by 0 bases and J by 8 bases, with 12 bases left in between. Germline V CDR1 and CDR2: SGHRS, YFSETQ. CDR3 length: 15 amino acids. The CDR3, as DNA: TGCGCCAGCAGCTTGGAGGCAGCAACAGATTCACCCCTCCACTTT. It translates to CASSLEAATDSPLHF.

V is TRBV24-1 and J is TRBJ2-7; D gene unclear. Germline CDR1 and CDR2: KGHDR and SFDVKD. V shed 4 bases and J shed 2 bases, with 11 bases lying between them. CDR3 length equals 14 residues. The CDR3 here is CATSDQQSTYEQYF. CDR3 DNA: TGTGCCACCAGTGACCAACAGAGCACCTACGAGCAGTACTTC.

The CDR3 reads CASNPGDSTGRNEQYF. The CDR3 coding sequence is TGTGCCAGCAACCCCGGGGACAGTACCGGTAGGAACGAGCAGTACTTC. V usage is TRBV6-2 or TRBV6-3 and J usage is TRBJ2-7; 7 bases fit TRBD1. The J segment lost 5 bases and the V segment lost 7 bases, leaving 17 bases of the junction unmatched. Per germline, CDR1 MNHEY and CDR2 SVGEGT. The CDR3 runs to 16 residues.

In DNA form, the CDR3 reads TGTGCCAGCAGCCAAGATCTAGAAGGGGCGAATCAGCCCCAGCATTTT. Its protein product is CASSQDLEGANQPQHF. This sequence joins TRBV4-2 and TRBJ1-5, with a possible D match to TRBD1 (5 bases). Deletions cut 0 bases from V and 4 bases from J, with 13 bases between. Germline V gives CDR1 LGHNA, CDR2 YNFKEQ. The CDR3 loop spans 16 amino acids.

V is TRBV27 and J is TRBJ1-1; maybe TRBD1 (5 bases). CDR1 and CDR2 (germline): MNHEY, SMNVEV (reference sequence). V was trimmed by 4 bases and J by 2 bases, leaving 8 bases between them. The CDR3 is 13 amino acids. This chain's CDR3 is CASSYRTNTEAFF. CDR3 in DNA: TGTGCCAGCAGTTACAGGACAAACACTGAAGCTTTCTTT.

The J gene is TRBJ2-1, the V gene TRBV9; 10 nucleotides line up with TRBD2. Trimming cost V 0 bases and J 3 bases; bases outside gene matches: 9. Germline CDR1 reads SGDLS; CDR2 reads YYNGEE. The CDR3 is made up of 18 amino acids. The CDR3 protein is CASSVAIRKREGYNEQFF. In DNA, the CDR3 is TGTGCCAGCAGCGTAGCTATCAGGAAGCGGGAGGGCTACAATGAGCAGTTCTTC.